This TCR beta chain came from a study of radiotherapy plus CTLA-4 blockade in lung cancer. About the research overall: Disease control was present in more than 25% of patients, and objective responses in more than 15%. Study-wide findings and caveats: Tumor-origin TCR clones grew in blood after radiotherapy plus ipilimumab.

Sequencing used immunoSEQ multiplex PCR; TCRdb keeps in-frame clones, though not all of them. In the table there are more than 100,000 clones, over 80% of which are singletons. Details on this clone: What it binds is unknown.

Germline V gene lookup returns CDR1 LNHNV and CDR2 YYDKDF (reference sequence). The CDR3 totals 15 residues. V lost 0 bases to trimming and J lost 10 bases; unmatched junction nucleotides: 8. Each patient with chemo-refractory metastatic non-small-cell lung cancer was treated with focal radiation plus CTLA-4 blockade using ipilimumab. The chain recombines TRBV15 with TRBJ1-1; TRBD1 agrees at 10 bases. Here the sequenced sample was peripheral blood, taken from a patient treated with radiotherapy plus ipilimumab. This TCR derives from a human donor with non-small cell lung cancer that progressed on radiotherapy plus ipilimumab. The CDR3 loop reads CATSRDPGTGAGAFF. The CDR3 nucleotides are TGTGCCACCAGCAGAGATCCCGGGACAGGGGCTGGAGCTTTCTTT.